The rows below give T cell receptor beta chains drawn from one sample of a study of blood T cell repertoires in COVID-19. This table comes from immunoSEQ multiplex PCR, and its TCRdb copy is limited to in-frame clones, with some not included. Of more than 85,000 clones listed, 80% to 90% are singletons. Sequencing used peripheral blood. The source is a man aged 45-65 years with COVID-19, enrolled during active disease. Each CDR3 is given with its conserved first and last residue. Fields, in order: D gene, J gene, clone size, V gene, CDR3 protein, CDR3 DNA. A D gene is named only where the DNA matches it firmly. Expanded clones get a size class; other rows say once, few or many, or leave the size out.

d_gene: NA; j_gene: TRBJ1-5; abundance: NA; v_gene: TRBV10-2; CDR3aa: CASSESRAGGQPQHF; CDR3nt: TGCGCCAGCAGTGAGTCGAGGGCAGGAGGTCAGCCCCAGCATTTT
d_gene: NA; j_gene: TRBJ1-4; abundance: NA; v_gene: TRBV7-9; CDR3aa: CASSPKAGEKLFF; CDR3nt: TGTGCCAGCAGCCCCAAGGCGGGTGAAAAACTGTTTTTT
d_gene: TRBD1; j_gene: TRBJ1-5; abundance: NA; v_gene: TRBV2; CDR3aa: CASRTGLDQPQHF; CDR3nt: TGTGCCAGCAGGACAGGGTTGGATCAGCCCCAGCATTTT
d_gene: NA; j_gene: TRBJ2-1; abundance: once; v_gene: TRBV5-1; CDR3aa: CASSYSLADYNEQFF; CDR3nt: TGCGCCAGCAGCTACAGTTTGGCAGACTACAATGAGCAGTTCTTC
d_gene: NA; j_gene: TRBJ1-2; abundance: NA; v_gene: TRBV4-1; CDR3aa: CASSPSESQRGGYTF; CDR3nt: TGCGCCAGCAGCCCGTCTGAATCCCAAAGAGGTGGCTACACCTTC
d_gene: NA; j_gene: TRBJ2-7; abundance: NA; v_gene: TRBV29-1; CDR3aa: CSVGTGEQYF; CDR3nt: TGCAGCGTTGGAACGGGCGAGCAGTACTTC
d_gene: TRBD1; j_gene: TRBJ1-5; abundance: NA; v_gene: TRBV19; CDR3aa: CASSLQTGVGQPQHF; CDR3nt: TGTGCCAGTAGTCTTCAGACAGGGGTAGGACAGCCCCAGCATTTT
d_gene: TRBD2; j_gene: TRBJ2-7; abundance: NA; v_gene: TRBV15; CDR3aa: CATSTLSGERTYEQYF; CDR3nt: TGTGCCACCAGCACACTTAGCGGGGAGCGAACCTACGAGCAGTACTTC
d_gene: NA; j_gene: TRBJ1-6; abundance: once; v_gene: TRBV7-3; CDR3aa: CASSSGGGNSPLHF; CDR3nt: TGTGCCAGCAGCTCTGGGGGGGGTAATTCACCCCTCCACTTT
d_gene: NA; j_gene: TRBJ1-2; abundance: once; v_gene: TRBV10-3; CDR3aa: CAISESTANYGYTF; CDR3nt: TGTGCCATCAGTGAGTCAACAGCTAACTATGGCTACACCTTC
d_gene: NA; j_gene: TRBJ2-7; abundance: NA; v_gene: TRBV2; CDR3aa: CASSGVAGYEQYF; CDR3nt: TGTGCCAGCAGTGGTGTGGCAGGGTACGAGCAGTACTTC
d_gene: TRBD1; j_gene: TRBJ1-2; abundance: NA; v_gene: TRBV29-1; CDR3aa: CSVERDRGLGYTF; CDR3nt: TGCAGCGTTGAACGAGACAGGGGGCTGGGCTACACCTTC
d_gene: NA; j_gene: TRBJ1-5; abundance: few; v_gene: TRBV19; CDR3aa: CASSIGGLNQPQHF; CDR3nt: TGTGCCAGTAGTATAGGGGGGCTGAATCAGCCCCAGCATTTT
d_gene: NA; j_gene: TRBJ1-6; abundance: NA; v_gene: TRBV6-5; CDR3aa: CASSKPGGFSLHF; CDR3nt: TGTGCCAGCAGTAAACCCGGCGGCTTCTCCCTCCACTTT
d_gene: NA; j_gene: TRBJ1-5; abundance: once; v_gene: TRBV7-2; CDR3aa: CASSQGLNNQPQHF; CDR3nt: TGTGCCAGCAGCCAGGGACTGAATAATCAGCCCCAGCATTTT
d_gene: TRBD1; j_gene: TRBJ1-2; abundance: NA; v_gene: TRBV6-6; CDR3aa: CASSSGGRGQGYGYTF; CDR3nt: TGTGCCAGCAGTTCAGGGGGCAGGGGGCAGGGCTATGGCTACACCTTC
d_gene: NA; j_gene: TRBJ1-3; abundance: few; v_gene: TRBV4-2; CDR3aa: CASSQSHTYSGNTIYF; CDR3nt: TGTGCCAGCAGCCAATCCCACACATACTCTGGAAACACCATATATTTT
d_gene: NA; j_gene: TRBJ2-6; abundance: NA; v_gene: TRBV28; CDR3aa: CASRTDSGANVLTF; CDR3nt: TGTGCCAGCAGGACTGATTCTGGGGCCAACGTCCTGACTTTC
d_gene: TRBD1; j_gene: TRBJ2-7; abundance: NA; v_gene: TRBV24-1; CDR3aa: CATSDPGTGGLKQYF; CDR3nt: TGTGCCACCAGTGATCCCGGGACAGGGGGCTTGAAGCAGTACTTC
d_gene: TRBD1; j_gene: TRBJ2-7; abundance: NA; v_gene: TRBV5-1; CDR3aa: CASSLIGQGYEQYF; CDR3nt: TGCGCCAGCAGCTTGATAGGACAGGGCTACGAGCAGTACTTC
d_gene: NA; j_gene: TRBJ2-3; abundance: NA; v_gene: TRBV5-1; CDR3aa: CASSRRTAPSTDTQYF; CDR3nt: TGCGCCAGCAGCCGGCGGACTGCACCTAGCACAGATACGCAGTATTTT
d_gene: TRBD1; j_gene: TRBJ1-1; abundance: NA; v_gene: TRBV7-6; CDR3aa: CASSLAPGTGIAEAFF; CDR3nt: TGTGCCAGCAGCTTAGCCCCCGGGACAGGGATCGCTGAAGCTTTCTTT
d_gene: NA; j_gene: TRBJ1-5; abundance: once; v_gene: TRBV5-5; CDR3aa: CASSSNRNQPQHF; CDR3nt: TGTGCCAGCAGCTCGAACAGAAATCAGCCCCAGCATTTT
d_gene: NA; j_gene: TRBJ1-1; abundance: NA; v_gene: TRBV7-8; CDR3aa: CASSSRGGRNTEAFF; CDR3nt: TGTGCCAGCAGCTCCCGCGGGGGGAGGAACACTGAAGCTTTCTTT
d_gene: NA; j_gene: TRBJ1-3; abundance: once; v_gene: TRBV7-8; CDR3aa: CASSLGRQPSSGNTIYF; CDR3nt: TGTGCCAGCAGCTTAGGCCGACAGCCGAGCTCTGGAAACACCATATATTTT
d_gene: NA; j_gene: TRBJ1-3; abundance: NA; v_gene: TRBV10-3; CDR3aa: CAMLTPGNTIYF; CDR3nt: TGTGCCATGTTGACACCCGGAAACACCATATATTTT
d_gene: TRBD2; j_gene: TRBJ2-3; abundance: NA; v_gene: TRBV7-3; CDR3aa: CASRTGTSGGATDTQYF; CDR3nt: TGTGCCAGCAGGACCGGGACTAGCGGGGGGGCCACAGATACGCAGTATTTT
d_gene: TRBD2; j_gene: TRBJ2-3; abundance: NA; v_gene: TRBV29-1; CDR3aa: CSALGGSTDTQYF; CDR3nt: TGCAGCGCGTTGGGGGGGAGCACAGATACGCAGTATTTT
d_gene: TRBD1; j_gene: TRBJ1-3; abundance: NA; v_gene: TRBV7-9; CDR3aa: CASSLARTGGNTIYF; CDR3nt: TGTGCCAGCAGCTTAGCACGGACAGGGGGAAACACCATATATTTT
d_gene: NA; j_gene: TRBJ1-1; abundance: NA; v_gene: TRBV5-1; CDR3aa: CASSLVPGRIIFF; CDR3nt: TGCGCCAGCAGCTTGGTCCCTGGGAGGATCATTTTCTTT
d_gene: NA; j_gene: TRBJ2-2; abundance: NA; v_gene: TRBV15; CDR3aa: CATSRAQGTGELFF; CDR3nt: TGTGCCACCAGCAGAGCCCAGGGTACCGGGGAGCTGTTTTTT
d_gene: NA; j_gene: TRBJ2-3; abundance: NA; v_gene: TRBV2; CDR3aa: CARQLTDTQYF; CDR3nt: TGTGCCCGTCAGTTGACAGATACGCAGTATTTT
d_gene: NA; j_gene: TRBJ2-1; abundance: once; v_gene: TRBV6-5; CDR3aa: CASSNNRVEYNEQFF; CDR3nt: TGTGCCAGCAGTAACAACAGGGTTGAGTACAATGAGCAGTTCTTC
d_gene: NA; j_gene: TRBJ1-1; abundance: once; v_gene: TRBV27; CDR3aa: CASSFQGLNTEAFF; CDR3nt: TGTGCCAGCAGTTTTCAGGGTCTGAACACTGAAGCTTTCTTT
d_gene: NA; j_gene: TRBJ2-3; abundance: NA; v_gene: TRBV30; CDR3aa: CAWNRISTDTQYF; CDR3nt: TGTGCCTGGAACAGAATTTCTACAGATACGCAGTATTTT
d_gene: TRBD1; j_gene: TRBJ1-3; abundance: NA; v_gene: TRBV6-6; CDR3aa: CASSYSRQGTGNTIYF; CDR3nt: TGTGCCAGCAGTTACTCGAGACAGGGCACGGGAAACACCATATATTTT
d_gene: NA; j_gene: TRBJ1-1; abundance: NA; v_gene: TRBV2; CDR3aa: CASSEVSPGAFF; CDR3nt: TGTGCCAGCAGTGAAGTATCGCCCGGAGCTTTCTTT
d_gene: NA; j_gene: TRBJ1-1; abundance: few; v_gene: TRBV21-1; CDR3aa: CASSKEGQKGGNPNTEAFF; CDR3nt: TGTGCCAGCAGCAAAGAGGGTCAAAAAGGAGGGAACCCGAACACTGAAGCTTTCTTT
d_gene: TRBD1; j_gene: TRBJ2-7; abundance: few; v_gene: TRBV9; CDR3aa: CASSPRQGASEQYF; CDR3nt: TGTGCCAGCAGCCCCCGACAGGGAGCCAGCGAGCAGTACTTC
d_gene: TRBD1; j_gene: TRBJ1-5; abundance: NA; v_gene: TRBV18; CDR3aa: CASTQDRVYQPQHF; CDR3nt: TGTGCCAGCACTCAGGACAGGGTGTATCAGCCCCAGCATTTT
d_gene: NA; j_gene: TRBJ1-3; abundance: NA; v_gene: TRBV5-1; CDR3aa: CASSLGQPSGNTIYF; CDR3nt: TGCGCCAGCAGCCTAGGACAACCCTCTGGAAACACCATATATTTT
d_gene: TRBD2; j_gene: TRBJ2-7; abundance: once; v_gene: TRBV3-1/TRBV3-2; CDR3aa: CASRPLAGREQYF; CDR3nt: TGTGCCAGCAGGCCCTTAGCGGGGCGCGAGCAGTACTTC
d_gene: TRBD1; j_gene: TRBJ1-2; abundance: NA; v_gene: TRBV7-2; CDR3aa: CAIMTGGDYGYTF; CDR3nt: TGTGCCATCATGACAGGGGGCGACTATGGCTACACCTTC
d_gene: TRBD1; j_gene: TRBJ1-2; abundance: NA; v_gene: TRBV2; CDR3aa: CASSATGGTNYGYTF; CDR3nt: TGTGCCAGCAGTGCCACAGGGGGGACTAACTATGGCTACACCTTC